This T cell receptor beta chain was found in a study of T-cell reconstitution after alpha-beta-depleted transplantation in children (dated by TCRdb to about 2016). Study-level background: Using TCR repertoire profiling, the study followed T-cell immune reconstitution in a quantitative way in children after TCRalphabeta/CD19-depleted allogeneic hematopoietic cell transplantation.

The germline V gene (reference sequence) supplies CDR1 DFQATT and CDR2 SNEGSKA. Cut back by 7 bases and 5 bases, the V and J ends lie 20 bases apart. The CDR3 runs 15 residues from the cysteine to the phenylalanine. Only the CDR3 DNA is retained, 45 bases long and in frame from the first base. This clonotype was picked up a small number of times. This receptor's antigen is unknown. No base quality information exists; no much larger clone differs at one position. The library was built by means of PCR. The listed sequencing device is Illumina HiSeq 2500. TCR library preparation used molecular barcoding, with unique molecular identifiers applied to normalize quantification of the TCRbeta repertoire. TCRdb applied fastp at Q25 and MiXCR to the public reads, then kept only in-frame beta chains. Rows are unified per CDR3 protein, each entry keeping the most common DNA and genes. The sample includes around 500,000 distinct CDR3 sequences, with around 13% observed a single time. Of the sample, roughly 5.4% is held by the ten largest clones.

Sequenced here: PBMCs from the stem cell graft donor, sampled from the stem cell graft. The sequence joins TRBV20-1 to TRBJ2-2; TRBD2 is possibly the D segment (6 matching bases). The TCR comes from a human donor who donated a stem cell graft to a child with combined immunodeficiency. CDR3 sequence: CSGRRAGRITGELFF. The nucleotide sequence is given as TGCAGTGGCCGCCGGGCAGGGAGGATAACCGGGGAGCTGTTTTTT.